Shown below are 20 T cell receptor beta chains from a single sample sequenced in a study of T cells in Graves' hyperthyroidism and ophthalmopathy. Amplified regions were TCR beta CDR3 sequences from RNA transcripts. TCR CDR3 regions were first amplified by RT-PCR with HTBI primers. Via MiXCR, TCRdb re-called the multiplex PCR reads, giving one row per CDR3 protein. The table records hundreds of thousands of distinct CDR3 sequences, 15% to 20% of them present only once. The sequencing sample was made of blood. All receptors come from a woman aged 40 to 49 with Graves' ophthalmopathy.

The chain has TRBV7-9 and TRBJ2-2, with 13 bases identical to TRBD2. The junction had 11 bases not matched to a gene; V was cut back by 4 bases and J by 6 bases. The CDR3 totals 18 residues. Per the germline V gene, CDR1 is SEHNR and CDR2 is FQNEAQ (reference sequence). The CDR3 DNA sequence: TGTGCCAGCAGCTCCGGGACTAGCGGGGATATAGGAGCCGGGGAGCTGTTTTTT. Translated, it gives CASSSGTSGDIGAGELFF.

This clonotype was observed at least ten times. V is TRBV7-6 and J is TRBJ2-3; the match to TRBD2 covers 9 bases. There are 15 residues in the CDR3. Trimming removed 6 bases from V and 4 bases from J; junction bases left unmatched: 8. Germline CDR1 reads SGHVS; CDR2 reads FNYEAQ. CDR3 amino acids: CASSFSGGRADTQYF. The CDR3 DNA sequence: TGTGCCAGCAGTTTCAGCGGGGGGCGGGCAGATACGCAGTATTTT.

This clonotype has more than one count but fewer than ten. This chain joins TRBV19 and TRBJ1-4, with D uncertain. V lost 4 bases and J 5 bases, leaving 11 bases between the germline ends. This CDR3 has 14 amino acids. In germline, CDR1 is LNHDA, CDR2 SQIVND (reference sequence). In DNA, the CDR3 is TGTGCCAGTAGTACACGGACGGAGAATGAAAAACTGTTTTTT. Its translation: CASSTRTENEKLFF.

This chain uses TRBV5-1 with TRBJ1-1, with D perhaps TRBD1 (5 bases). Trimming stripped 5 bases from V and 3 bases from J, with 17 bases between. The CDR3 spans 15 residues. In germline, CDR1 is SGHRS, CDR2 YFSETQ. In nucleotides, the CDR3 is TGCGCCAGCAGGCAACAGGTCCTGAAGGACACTGAAGCTTTCTTT. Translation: CASRQQVLKDTEAFF.

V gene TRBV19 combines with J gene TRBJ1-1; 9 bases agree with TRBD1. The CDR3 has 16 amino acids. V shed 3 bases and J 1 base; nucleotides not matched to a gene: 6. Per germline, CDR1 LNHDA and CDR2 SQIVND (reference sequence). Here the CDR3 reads CASSITGQGRNTEAFF. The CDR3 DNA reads TGTGCCAGTAGTATTACCGGACAGGGGAGGAACACTGAAGCTTTCTTT.

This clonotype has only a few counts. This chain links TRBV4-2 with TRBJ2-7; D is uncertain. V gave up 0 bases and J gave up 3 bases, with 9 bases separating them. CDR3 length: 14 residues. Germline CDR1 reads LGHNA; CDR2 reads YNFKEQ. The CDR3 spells CASSQDLGFYEQYF. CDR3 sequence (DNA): TGTGCCAGCAGCCAAGACTTGGGGTTCTACGAGCAGTACTTC.

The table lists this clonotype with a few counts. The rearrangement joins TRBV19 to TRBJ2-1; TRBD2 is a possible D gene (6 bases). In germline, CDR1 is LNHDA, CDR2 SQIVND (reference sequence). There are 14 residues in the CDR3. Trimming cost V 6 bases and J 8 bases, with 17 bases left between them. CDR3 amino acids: CASRRLDSTDEQFF. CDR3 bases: TGTGCCAGTAGGAGACTAGACTCCACAGATGAGCAGTTCTTC.

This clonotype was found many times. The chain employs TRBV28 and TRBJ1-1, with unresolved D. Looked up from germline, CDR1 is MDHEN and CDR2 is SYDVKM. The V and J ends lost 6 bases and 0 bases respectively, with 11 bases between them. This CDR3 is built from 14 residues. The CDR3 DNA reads TGTGCCAGCAGGGTTCCGCCTTTGAACACTGAAGCTTTCTTT. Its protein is CASRVPPLNTEAFF.

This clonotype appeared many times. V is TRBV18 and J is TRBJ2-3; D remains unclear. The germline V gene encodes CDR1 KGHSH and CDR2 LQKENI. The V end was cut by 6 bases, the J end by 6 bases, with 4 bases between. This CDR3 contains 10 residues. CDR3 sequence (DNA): TGTGCCAGCTCTCTCGATACGCAGTATTTT. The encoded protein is CASSLDTQYF.

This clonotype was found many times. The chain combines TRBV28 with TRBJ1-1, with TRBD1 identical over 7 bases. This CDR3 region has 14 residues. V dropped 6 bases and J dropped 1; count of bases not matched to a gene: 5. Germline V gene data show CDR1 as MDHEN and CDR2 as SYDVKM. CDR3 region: CASSPYRGNTEAFF. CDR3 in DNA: TGTGCCAGCAGCCCTTACAGGGGGAACACTGAAGCTTTCTTT.

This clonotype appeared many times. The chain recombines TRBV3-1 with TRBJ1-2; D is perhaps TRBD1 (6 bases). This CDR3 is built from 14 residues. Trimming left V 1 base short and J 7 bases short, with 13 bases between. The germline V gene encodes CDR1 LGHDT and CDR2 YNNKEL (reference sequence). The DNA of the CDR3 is TGTGCCAGCAGCCAAGGGTTCACAGGGAGTGGCTACACCTTC. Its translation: CASSQGFTGSGYTF. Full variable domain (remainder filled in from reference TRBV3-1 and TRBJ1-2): DTAVSQTPKYLVTQMGNDKSIKCEQNLGHDTMYWYKQDSKKFLKIMFSYNNKELIINETVPNRFSPKSPDKAHLNLHINSLELGDSAVYFCASSQGFTGSGYTFGSGTRLTVV.

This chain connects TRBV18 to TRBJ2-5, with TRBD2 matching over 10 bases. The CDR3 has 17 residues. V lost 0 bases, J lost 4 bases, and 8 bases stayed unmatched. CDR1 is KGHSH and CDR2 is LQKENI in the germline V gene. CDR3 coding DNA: TGTGCCAGCTCACCACCGATGCTAGCGGGAGACCGAGAGACCCAGTACTTC. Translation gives CASSPPMLAGDRETQYF.

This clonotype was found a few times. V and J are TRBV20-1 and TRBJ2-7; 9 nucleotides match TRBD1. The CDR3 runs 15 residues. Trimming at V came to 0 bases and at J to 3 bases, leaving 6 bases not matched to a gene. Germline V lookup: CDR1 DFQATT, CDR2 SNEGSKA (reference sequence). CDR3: CSARDNTGGLYEQYF. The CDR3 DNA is TGCAGTGCTAGAGATAACACAGGGGGCCTCTACGAGCAGTACTTC.

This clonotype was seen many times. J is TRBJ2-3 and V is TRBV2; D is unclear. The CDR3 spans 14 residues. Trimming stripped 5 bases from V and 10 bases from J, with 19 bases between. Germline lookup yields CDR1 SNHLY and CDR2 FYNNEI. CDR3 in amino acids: CASSPPGWGRAQYF. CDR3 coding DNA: TGTGCCAGCAGTCCCCCGGGCTGGGGAAGGGCGCAGTATTTT.

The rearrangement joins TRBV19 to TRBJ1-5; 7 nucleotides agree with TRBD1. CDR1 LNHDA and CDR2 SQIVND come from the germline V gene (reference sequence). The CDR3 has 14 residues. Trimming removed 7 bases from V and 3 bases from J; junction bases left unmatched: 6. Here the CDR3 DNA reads TGTGCCAGTACCCCGACAGGGAACAATCAGCCCCAGCATTTT. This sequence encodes CASTPTGNNQPQHF.

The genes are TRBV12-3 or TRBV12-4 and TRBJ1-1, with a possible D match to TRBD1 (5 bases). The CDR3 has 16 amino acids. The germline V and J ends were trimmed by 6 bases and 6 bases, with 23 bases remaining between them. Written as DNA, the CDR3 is TGTGCCAGCAGCCTGGAGGGGAGGGCAGGCCGCGCTGAAGCTTTCTTT. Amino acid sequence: CASSLEGRAGRAEAFF.

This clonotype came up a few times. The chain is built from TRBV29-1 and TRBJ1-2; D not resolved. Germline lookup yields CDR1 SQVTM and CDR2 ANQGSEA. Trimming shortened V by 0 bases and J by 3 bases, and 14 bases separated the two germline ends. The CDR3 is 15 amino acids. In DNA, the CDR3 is TGCAGCGTTGAAGATGGGCCGGCAGCCGACTATGGCTACACCTTC. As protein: CSVEDGPAADYGYTF.

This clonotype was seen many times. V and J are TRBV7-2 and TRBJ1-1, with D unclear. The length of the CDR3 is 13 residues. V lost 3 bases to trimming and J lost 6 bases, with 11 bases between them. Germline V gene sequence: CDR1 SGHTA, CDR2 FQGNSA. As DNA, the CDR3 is TGTGCCAGCAGCTTGGGTTTGATCTCTGAAGCTTTCTTT. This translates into CASSLGLISEAFF.

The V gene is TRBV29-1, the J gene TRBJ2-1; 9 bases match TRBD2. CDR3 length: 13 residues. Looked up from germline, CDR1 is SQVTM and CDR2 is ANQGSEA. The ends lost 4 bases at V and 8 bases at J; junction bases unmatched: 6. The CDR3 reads CSVGLAGGYEQFF. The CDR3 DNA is TGCAGCGTTGGGTTGGCGGGAGGGTATGAGCAGTTCTTC.

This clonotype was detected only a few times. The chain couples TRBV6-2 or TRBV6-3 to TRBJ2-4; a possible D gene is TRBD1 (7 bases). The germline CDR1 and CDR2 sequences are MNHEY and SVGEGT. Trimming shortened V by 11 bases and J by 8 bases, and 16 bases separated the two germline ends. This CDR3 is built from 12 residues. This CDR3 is CAGGTEGDIQYF. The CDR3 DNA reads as TGTGCCGGGGGGACAGAGGGGGACATTCAGTACTTC.